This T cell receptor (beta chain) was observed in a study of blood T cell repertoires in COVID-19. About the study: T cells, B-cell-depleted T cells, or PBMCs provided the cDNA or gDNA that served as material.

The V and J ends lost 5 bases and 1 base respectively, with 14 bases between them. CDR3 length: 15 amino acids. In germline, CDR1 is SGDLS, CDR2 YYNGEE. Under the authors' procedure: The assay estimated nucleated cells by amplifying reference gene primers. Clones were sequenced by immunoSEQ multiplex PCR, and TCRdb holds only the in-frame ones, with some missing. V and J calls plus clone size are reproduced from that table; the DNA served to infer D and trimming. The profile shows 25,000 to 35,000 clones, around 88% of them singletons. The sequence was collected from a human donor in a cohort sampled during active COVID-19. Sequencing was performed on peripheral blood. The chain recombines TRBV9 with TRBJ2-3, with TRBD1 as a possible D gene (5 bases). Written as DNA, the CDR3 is TGTGCCAGCAGTCCCAGGGCAACCGGCACAGATACGCAGTATTTT. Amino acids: CASSPRATGTDTQYF.